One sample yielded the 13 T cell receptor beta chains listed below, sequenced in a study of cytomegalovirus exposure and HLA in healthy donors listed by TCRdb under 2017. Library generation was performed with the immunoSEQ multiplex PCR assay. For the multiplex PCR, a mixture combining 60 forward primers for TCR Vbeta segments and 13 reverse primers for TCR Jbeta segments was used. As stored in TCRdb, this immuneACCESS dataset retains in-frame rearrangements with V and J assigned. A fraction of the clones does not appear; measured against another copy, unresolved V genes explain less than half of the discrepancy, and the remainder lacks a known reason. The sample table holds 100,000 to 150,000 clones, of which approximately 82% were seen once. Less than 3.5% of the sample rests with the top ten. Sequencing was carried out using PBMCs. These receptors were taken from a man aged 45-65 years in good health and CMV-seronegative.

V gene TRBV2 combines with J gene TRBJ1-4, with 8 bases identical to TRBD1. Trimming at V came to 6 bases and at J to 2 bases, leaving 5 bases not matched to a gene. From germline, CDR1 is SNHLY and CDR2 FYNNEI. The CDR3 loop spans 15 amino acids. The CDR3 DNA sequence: TGTGCCAGCAGCAGACAGGGGATCACTAATGAAAAACTGTTTTTT. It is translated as CASSRQGITNEKLFF.

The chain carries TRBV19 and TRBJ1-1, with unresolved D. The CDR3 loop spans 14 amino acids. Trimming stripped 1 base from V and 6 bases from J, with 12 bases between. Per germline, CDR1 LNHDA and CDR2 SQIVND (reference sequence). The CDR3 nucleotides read TGTGCCAGTAGTATAGGACGGATTAGCGCTGAAGCTTTCTTT. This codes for CASSIGRISAEAFF.

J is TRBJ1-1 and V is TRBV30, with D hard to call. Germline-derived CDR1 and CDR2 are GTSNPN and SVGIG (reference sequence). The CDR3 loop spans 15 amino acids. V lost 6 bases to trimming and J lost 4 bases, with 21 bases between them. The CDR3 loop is CACRNPEVRGTEAFF. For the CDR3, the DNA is TGTGCCTGCCGGAATCCTGAGGTTAGAGGCACTGAAGCTTTCTTT.

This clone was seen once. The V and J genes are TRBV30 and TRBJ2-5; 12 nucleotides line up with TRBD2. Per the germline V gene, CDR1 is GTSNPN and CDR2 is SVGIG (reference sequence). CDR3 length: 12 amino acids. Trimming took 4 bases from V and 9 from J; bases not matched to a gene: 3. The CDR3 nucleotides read TGTGCCTGGACCCTAGCGGGGGGGCCCCAGTACTTC. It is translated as CAWTLAGGPQYF.

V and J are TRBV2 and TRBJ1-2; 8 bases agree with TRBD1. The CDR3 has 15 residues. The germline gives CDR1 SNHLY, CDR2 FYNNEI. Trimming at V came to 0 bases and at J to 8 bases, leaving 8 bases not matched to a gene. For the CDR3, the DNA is TGTGCCAGCAGTGAAGCGCGCGCAGGGGGCATGGGCTACACCTTC. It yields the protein CASSEARAGGMGYTF.

As DNA, the CDR3 is TGCGCCAGCAGCCAAGGGACAGACAATCAGCCCCAGCATTTT. This sequence encodes CASSQGTDNQPQHF. The chain carries TRBV4-1 and TRBJ1-5, with D possibly TRBD1 on 6 matching bases. This CDR3 contains 14 residues. V was pared by 1 base and J by 3 bases, with 7 bases between. CDR1 is MGHRA, CDR2 YSYEKL, per germline.

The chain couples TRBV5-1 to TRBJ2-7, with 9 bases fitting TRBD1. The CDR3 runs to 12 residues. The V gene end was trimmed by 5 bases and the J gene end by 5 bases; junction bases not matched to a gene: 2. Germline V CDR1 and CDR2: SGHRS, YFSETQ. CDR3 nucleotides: TGCGCCAGCAGGAGACAGGGGGACGAGCAGTACTTC. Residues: CASRRQGDEQYF. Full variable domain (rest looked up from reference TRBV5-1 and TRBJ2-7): KAGVTQTPRYLIKTRGQQVTLSCSPISGHRSVSWYQQTPGQGLQFLFEYFSETQRNKGNFPGRFSGRQFSNSRSEMNVSTLELGDSALYLCASRRQGDEQYFGPGTRLTVT.

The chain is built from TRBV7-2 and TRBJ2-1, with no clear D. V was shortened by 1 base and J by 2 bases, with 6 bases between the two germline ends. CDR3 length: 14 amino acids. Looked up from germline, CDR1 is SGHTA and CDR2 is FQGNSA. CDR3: CASSLGITYNEQFF. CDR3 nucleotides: TGTGCCAGCAGCTTAGGTATAACCTACAATGAGCAGTTCTTC.

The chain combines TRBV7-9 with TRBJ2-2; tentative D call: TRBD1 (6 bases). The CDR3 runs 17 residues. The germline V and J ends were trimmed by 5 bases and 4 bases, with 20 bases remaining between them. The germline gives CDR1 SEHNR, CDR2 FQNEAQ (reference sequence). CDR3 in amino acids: CASSPQGSGLFTGELFF. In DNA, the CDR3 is TGTGCCAGCAGCCCGCAGGGGAGTGGTCTATTCACCGGGGAGCTGTTTTTT. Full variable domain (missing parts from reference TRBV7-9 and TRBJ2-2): DTGVSQNPRHKITKRGQNVTFRCDPISEHNRLYWYRQTLGQGPEFLTYFQNEAQLEKSRLLSDRFSAERPKGSFSTLEIQRTEQGDSAMYLCASSPQGSGLFTGELFFGEGSRLTVL.

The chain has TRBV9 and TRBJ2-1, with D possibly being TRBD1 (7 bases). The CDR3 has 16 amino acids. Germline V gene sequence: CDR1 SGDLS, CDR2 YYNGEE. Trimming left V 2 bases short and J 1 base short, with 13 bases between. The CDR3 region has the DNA TGTGCCAGCAGCGTCGGAGGGGGCGCATCCTACAATGAGCAGTTCTTC. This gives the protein CASSVGGGASYNEQFF.

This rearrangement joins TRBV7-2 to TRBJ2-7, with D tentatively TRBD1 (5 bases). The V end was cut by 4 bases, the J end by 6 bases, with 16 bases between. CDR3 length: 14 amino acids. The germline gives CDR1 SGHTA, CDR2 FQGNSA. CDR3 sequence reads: CASSSRGILGEQYF. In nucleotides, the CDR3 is TGTGCCAGCAGCTCAAGGGGTATCCTAGGCGAGCAGTACTTC. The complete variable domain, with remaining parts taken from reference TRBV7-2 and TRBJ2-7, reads GAGVSQSPSNKVTEKGKDVELRCDPISGHTALYWYRQSLGQGLEFLIYFQGNSAPDKSGLPSDRFSAERTGGSVSTLTIQRTQQEDSAVYLCASSSRGILGEQYFGPGTRLTVT.

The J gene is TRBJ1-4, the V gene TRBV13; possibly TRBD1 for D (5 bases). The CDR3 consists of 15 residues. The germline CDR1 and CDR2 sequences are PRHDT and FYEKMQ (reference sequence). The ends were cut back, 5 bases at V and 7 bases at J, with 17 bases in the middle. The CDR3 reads CASSISGWGGEKLFF. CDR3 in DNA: TGTGCCAGCAGCATCTCCGGATGGGGGGGTGAAAAACTGTTTTTT.

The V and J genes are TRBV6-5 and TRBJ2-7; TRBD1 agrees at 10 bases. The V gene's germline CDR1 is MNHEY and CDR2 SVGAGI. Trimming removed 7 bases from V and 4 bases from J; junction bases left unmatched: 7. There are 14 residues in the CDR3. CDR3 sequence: CASNRQGASYEQYF. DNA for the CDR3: TGTGCCAGCAATCGACAGGGGGCTAGTTACGAGCAGTACTTC.